Sequencing of this TCR beta chain was carried out in a study of cytomegalovirus exposure and HLA in healthy donors. Study conclusions and caveats: Earlier analysis looked at TCR beta V segments, and most were productive about 87% or about 30% of the time. A later analysis linked a missense DCLRE1C variant to TCR beta V- and J-gene trimming. The analysis excluded some indistinguishable V segments, including TRBV6-2 and TRBV6-3.

PCR primers comprised 60 Vbeta and 13 Jbeta primers. Under the authors' procedure: Later reanalysis found approximately 76 million unique TCR beta chains, 9 million to 12 million of them shared. This table comes from immunoSEQ multiplex PCR, and its TCRdb copy is limited to in-frame clones, with some not included. V and J calls and clone size are those listed in that table; D and trimming were worked out from the DNA. The repertoire holds about 140,000 clones, 75% to 90% seen once, with 4.5% to 5.5% in the top ten. In the case of this clone: Its cognate antigen is unknown.

The germline V gene has CDR1 PRHDT and CDR2 FYEKMQ (reference sequence). The CDR3 runs to 12 residues. V lost 3 bases and J lost 6, with 9 bases in between. The source material was PBMCs. The sequence was collected from a man in his forties or fifties in good health and CMV-seronegative. The V and J genes are TRBV13 and TRBJ2-7; no reliable D call. CDR3 sequence reads: CASSLTPSEQYF. The CDR3 bases are TGTGCCAGCAGCTTGACACCCTCCGAGCAGTACTTC.